This T cell receptor beta chain was recorded in a study of blood T cell repertoires in COVID-19 (dated by TCRdb to about 2020). About the study as a whole: Collaborator samples came from the United States, Italy and Spain and covered acute and convalescent phases of COVID-19. Subjects who had been exposed to COVID-19, were actively infected with it, or had recovered from it provided the deeply sampled blood TCRbeta repertoires that made up the dataset. The repertoires were released in a freely available public database meant as a resource for research on the immune response to SARS-CoV-2. HLA class I and class II types, where available, came from metadata supplied by the sample provider rather than from assay-based typing. Nearly every sample came with metadata listing a de-identified subject ID, COVID-19 status, age in years and sex. The prospective study material was composed of cDNA or gDNA derived from T cells, B-cell-depleted T cells, or PBMCs. The samples were drawn from two sources: the first 160 participants of the ongoing ImmuneRACE study, and 950 to 1,500 subjects contributed by 6 global collaborators. On the study overall, not on this receptor specifically: The amount of clinical and demographic metadata varied by source and participant and was provided uncurated.

TCRbeta CDR3 regions were amplified from genomic DNA by means of the immunoSEQ Assay, a bias-controlled multiplex PCR. In the authors' own workflow: The number of nucleated cells in each sample was estimated from the amplification of reference gene primers within the assay. Sequence reads were collapsed and filtered to measure the absolute abundance of every unique TCRbeta CDR3 rearrangement. For each sample, productive Simpson clonality was calculated by taking the square root of Simpson's diversity index across productive rearrangements. TCRdb re-hosts the immuneACCESS table, in-frame sequences only. Its copies lack some clones; in the studies checked, an unresolved V gene accounts for under half of them, and the cause for the rest is not known. V and J calls plus clone size are reproduced from that table; the DNA served to infer D and trimming. In all, the sample holds some 120,000 clones, and about 89% of those were seen once. The ten top clones hold 4% to 5% of the sample.

Whole blood was collected in K2EDTA tubes by collaborating institutions according to the institutions' own protocols. For TCRbeta analysis, collaborator samples were shipped as frozen whole blood, as isolated PBMCs, or as DNA extracted from either sample type. CDR1 and CDR2 are read off the germline V gene as WSHSY and SAAADI. V loses 8 bases, J loses 3 bases, and the germline ends lie 8 bases apart. From the cysteine through the phenylalanine, the CDR3 covers 11 amino acids. Only the CDR3 part of the read is kept: 33 bases, read in frame from the first base. A word on this clone: Its antigen target is currently unknown. No qualities accompany the bases; no much larger clone lies one base away.

The sequence derives from a man in his forties with acute or convalescent COVID-19. The sample was peripheral blood. The chain joins TRBV10-2 to TRBJ2-7; TRBD1 is perhaps the D gene, given 5 matching bases. The CDR3 is CASGQGYEQYF. The sequence in DNA is TGCGCCAGCGGGCAGGGCTACGAGCAGTACTTC.